One sample yielded the 9 T cell receptor beta chains listed below, sequenced in a study of cytomegalovirus exposure and HLA in healthy donors. The method was immunoSEQ multiplex PCR; TCRdb's version includes in-frame clones alone and lacks a portion of them. The sample holds tens of thousands of clones, 85% to 95% seen once. Sequencing input: PBMCs. The receptors originated from a man aged 18 to 30 in good health and CMV-seropositive.

The CDR3 sequence: CASSWTGDPVLNTGELFF. Here the CDR3 DNA reads TGTGCCAGCAGCTGGACTGGAGACCCCGTACTTAACACCGGGGAGCTGTTTTTT. The rearrangement uses TRBV11-2 and TRBJ2-2, with D perhaps matching TRBD2 (5 bases). Germline V CDR1 and CDR2: SGHAT, FQNNGV. This CDR3 contains 18 residues. Trimming pared 4 bases from V and 2 bases from J, leaving 20 bases between.

The chain uses TRBV28 and TRBJ2-2; D possibly corresponds to TRBD1 (5 bases). The germline V gene encodes CDR1 MDHEN and CDR2 SYDVKM. The germline V and J ends were trimmed by 6 bases and 1 base, with 9 bases remaining between them. This CDR3 region has 14 residues. The CDR3 DNA reads TGTGCCAGCAGCGTAACAGGGAACACCGGGGAGCTGTTTTTT. Residues: CASSVTGNTGELFF. The full variable domain, completed using reference TRBV28 and TRBJ2-2, is DVKVTQSSRYLVKRTGEKVFLECVQDMDHENMFWYRQDPGLGLRLIYFSYDVKMKEKGDIPEGYSVSREKKERFSLILESASTNQTSMYLCASSVTGNTGELFFGEGSRLTVL.

J is TRBJ1-3 and V is TRBV28; D call uncertain. The germline V gene has CDR1 MDHEN and CDR2 SYDVKM. This CDR3 has 15 residues. V was shortened by 6 bases and J by 7 bases, with 19 bases between the two germline ends. Written as DNA, the CDR3 is TGTGCCAGCAGCCTTCCCCAGACTATTGGGAACACCATATATTTT. It is translated as CASSLPQTIGNTIYF.

The chain recombines TRBV2 with TRBJ2-4; D perhaps matches TRBD1 (5 bases). The CDR3 spans 14 residues. Germline values: CDR1 SNHLY, CDR2 FYNNEI. Deletions cut 5 bases from V and 6 bases from J, with 14 bases between. The CDR3 sequence: CASSLTEQGNIQYF. The CDR3 DNA follows: TGTGCCAGCAGTTTGACAGAGCAGGGAAACATTCAGTACTTC.

In the case of this clone: Other nucleotide sequences from this sample produce the same CDR3. The gene calls are TRBV7-8 and TRBJ1-5; 7 bases align to TRBD1. The CDR3 consists of 14 residues. The trim removed 3 bases at V and 4 bases at J, leaving 3 bases unmatched. The germline CDR1 and CDR2 sequences are SGHVS and FQNEAQ. As DNA, the CDR3 is TGTGCCAGCAGCTTCAGGGGGTCTAATCAGCCCCAGCATTTT. Encoded protein: CASSFRGSNQPQHF. The full variable domain, with the rest looked up from reference TRBV7-8 and TRBJ1-5, is GAGVSQSPRYKVAKRGQDVALRCDPISGHVSLFWYQQALGQGPEFLTYFQNEAQLDKSGLPSDRFFAERPEGSVSTLKIQRTQQEDSAVYLCASSFRGSNQPQHFGDGTRLSIL.

V and J are TRBV11-3 and TRBJ2-3; TRBD2 agrees at 8 bases. The V gene's germline CDR1 is SGHNT and CDR2 YENEEA. V lost 5 bases and J lost 4; bases outside the gene matches: 5. The CDR3 loop spans 14 amino acids. CDR3 sequence (DNA): TGTGCCAGCAGCCGGAGCGGGAGCCCAGATACGCAGTATTTT. Translation gives CASSRSGSPDTQYF.

The chain combines TRBV7-3 with TRBJ2-6; 7 bases agree with TRBD1. Germline assignment: CDR1 SGHTA and CDR2 FQGTGA. J lost 2 bases, V lost 2 bases, and 9 bases had no gene match. This CDR3 is 18 amino acids long. In nucleotides, the CDR3 is TGTGCCAGCAGCTTAGTTTTCGTGGGGACAGCTGGGGCCAACGTCCTGACTTTC. This codes for CASSLVFVGTAGANVLTF.

This chain joins TRBV28 and TRBJ2-3; weak D call: TRBD1 (6 bases). Germline V gene sequence: CDR1 MDHEN, CDR2 SYDVKM. There are 17 residues in the CDR3. The V end was cut by 7 bases, the J end by 2 bases, with 22 bases between. The chain's CDR3 is CASIPGAPRIYTDTQYF. CDR3 nucleotides: TGTGCCAGCATCCCAGGGGCCCCCCGGATTTACACAGATACGCAGTATTTT.

The chain recombines TRBV28 with TRBJ2-7, with TRBD1 matching 7 bases. The CDR3 has 13 residues. Germline lookup yields CDR1 MDHEN and CDR2 SYDVKM. V lost 6 bases and J lost 2; bases outside the gene matches: 4. In nucleotides, the CDR3 is TGTGCCAGCAGAGGACAGGAGACCTACGAGCAGTACTTC. This translates into CASRGQETYEQYF.